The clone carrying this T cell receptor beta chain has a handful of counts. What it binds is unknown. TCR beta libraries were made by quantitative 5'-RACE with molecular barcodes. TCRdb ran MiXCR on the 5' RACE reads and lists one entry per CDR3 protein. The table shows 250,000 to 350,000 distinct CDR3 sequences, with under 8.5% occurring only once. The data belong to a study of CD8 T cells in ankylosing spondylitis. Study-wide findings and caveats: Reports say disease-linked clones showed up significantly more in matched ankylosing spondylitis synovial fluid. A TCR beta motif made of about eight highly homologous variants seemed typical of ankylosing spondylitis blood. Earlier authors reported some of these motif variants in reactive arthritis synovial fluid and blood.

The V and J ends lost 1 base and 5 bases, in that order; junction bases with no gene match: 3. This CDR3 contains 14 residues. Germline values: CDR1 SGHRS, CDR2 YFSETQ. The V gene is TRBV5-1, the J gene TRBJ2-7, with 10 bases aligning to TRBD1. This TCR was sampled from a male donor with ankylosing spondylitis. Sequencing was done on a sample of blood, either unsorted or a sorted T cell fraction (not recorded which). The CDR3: CASSLPGTGDEQYF. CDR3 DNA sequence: TGCGCCAGCAGCTTGCCCGGGACAGGGGACGAGCAGTACTTC.